These 28 T cell receptor beta chains were all obtained from the same sample, sequenced in a study of cytomegalovirus exposure and HLA in healthy donors. Use of 60 Vbeta and 13 Jbeta primers characterized the PCR. Sequenced by immunoSEQ multiplex PCR; TCRdb stores in-frame clones only, minus some. The table shows around 250,000 clones, with about 80% occurring only once. The sample comprised PBMCs. These receptors were collected from an older woman in good health and CMV-seropositive.

The chain combines TRBV30 with TRBJ2-7; 12 bases agree with TRBD2. Per germline, CDR1 GTSNPN and CDR2 SVGIG (reference sequence). J was trimmed by 6 bases and V by 2 bases; bases with no gene match: 11. The CDR3 runs 16 residues. The CDR3 here is CAWSSGLAGGPGEQYF. CDR3 coding DNA: TGTGCCTGGAGTTCGGGGCTAGCGGGAGGGCCGGGCGAGCAGTACTTC. Together with reference TRBV30 and TRBJ2-7, the CDR3 gives the full variable domain: SQTIHQWPATLVQPVGSPLSLECTVEGTSNPNLYWYRQAAGRGLQLLFYSVGIGQISSEVPQNLSASRPQDRQFILSSKKLLLSDSGFYLCAWSSGLAGGPGEQYFGPGTRLTVT.

The CDR3, as DNA: TGTGCCAGCATGGGACTCGGGACAACTAATGAAAAACTGTTTTTT. This gives the protein CASMGLGTTNEKLFF. V gene TRBV6-6 combines with J gene TRBJ1-4, with a possible D match to TRBD1 (5 bases). This CDR3 is built from 15 residues. Trimming removed 7 bases from V and 0 bases from J, with 12 bases in between. Per germline, CDR1 MNHNY and CDR2 SVGAGI (reference sequence).

The chain employs TRBV9 and TRBJ2-7; 13 nucleotides match TRBD2. Germline V CDR1 and CDR2: SGDLS, YYNGEE. The CDR3 loop spans 14 amino acids. J was trimmed by 4 bases and V by 4 bases; bases with no gene match: 2. CDR3 sequence (DNA): TGTGCCAGCAGCCAGGGACTAGCGGGGTACGAGCAGTACTTC. It codes for CASSQGLAGYEQYF.

The V gene is TRBV7-3, the J gene TRBJ2-3; 9 bases match TRBD2. Germline CDR1 SGHTA, CDR2 FQGTGA. V shed 4 bases, J shed 0 bases, and the junction held 11 bases outside the gene matches. This CDR3 is 18 amino acids long. CDR3 amino acids: CASSSLPPSGKSTDTQYF. CDR3 in DNA: TGTGCCAGCAGCTCCCTCCCCCCTAGCGGGAAAAGCACAGATACGCAGTATTTT.

This chain joins TRBV10-3 and TRBJ2-3; D perhaps matches TRBD2 (5 bases). The V gene's germline CDR1 is ENHRY and CDR2 SYGVKD. The CDR3 spans 14 residues. Trimming took off 10 bases at V and 0 bases at J, with 14 bases between the two ends. CDR3 in DNA: TGTGCCAGTCAAATGGAGGCTAGCACAGATACGCAGTATTTT. This codes for CASQMEASTDTQYF.

As for this clone: Other nucleotide sequences in the sample specify the same CDR3. The chain carries TRBV5-1 and TRBJ2-5, with a weak D call TRBD1 (5 bases). Trimming removed 2 bases at V and 4 bases at J, with 9 bases between. The CDR3 length is 13 residues. The germline CDR1 and CDR2 sequences are SGHRS and YFSETQ. CDR3 DNA sequence: TGCGCCAGCAGCTTAAGGGGCGGAGAGACCCAGTACTTC. Amino acid sequence: CASSLRGGETQYF.

The V call is TRBV5-6, the J call TRBJ1-2; 7 bases agree with TRBD1. J gave up 4 bases and V 0 bases, and 9 bases lay outside the gene matches. Germline assignment: CDR1 SGHDT and CDR2 YYEEEE. The CDR3 is made up of 16 amino acids. The CDR3 here is CASSLAGTAAFYGYTF. The CDR3 nucleotides read TGTGCCAGCAGCTTGGCCGGGACAGCAGCCTTCTATGGCTACACCTTC.

The table lists this clone with a few counts. V usage is TRBV18 and J usage is TRBJ2-7; D unresolved. Germline loops: CDR1 KGHSH, CDR2 LQKENI. V shed 2 bases and J shed 6 bases, with 14 bases lying between them. The CDR3 consists of 14 residues. The CDR3 bases are TGTGCCAGCTCACCATCCGGGTGGTCCGGCGAGCAGTACTTC. It specifies CASSPSGWSGEQYF. Based on the CDR3 plus reference TRBV18 and TRBJ2-7, the full variable domain is NAGVMQNPRHLVRRRGQEARLRCSPMKGHSHVYWYRQLPEEGLKFMVYLQKENIIDESGMPKERFSAEFPKEGPSILRIQQVVRGDSAAYFCASSPSGWSGEQYFGPGTRLTVT.

The genes are TRBV6-5 and TRBJ2-7; D uncertain. CDR1 is MNHEY and CDR2 is SVGAGI in the germline V gene. The CDR3 consists of 13 residues. Trimming cost V 0 bases and J 7 bases, with 10 bases left between them. CDR3 residues: CASSYSWSDEQYF. The CDR3 coding sequence is TGTGCCAGCAGTTACTCGTGGTCAGATGAGCAGTACTTC.

This clone was recorded once. The chain combines TRBV5-6 with TRBJ1-5; D call uncertain. CDR1 SGHDT and CDR2 YYEEEE come from the germline V gene. Trimming shortened V by 1 base and J by 5 bases, and 4 bases separated the two germline ends. This CDR3 is 12 amino acids long. DNA for the CDR3: TGTGCCAGCAGCTTGTTAGATCAGCCCCAGCATTTT. Translated: CASSLLDQPQHF.

This clone appeared a single time. The J gene is TRBJ2-3, the V gene TRBV19; 7 bases align to TRBD2. Germline assignment: CDR1 LNHDA and CDR2 SQIVND (reference sequence). After removal of 10 bases from V and 4 bases from J, the junction contained 8 bases not matched to a gene. The CDR3 runs to 13 residues. This chain's CDR3 is CATSGRWADTQYF. The CDR3 DNA follows: TGTGCCACCTCCGGGAGGTGGGCAGATACGCAGTATTTT.

V usage is TRBV18 and J usage is TRBJ2-7; D perhaps matches TRBD1 (6 bases). The CDR3 contains 14 residues. CDR1 is KGHSH, CDR2 LQKENI, per germline. V lost 1 base and J 3 bases, leaving 10 bases between the germline ends. The CDR3 spells CASSPQGQVYEQYF. CDR3 sequence (DNA): TGTGCCAGCTCACCACAGGGACAAGTCTACGAGCAGTACTTC.

The rearrangement links TRBV6-1 to TRBJ2-1; no definite D call. V shed 6 bases and J shed 6 bases, with 12 bases lying between them. Germline values: CDR1 MNHNS, CDR2 SASEGT. The CDR3 length is 13 residues. The CDR3 coding sequence is TGTGCCAGCAGCCCTAGAGGTACCAATGAGCAGTTCTTC. It specifies CASSPRGTNEQFF.

This clone was detected only once. The chain carries TRBV7-2 and TRBJ1-4, with D unresolved. This CDR3 comprises 12 residues. The V gene's germline CDR1 is SGHTA and CDR2 FQGNSA. The V end was cut by 5 bases, the J end by 12 bases, with 13 bases between. The CDR3 DNA reads as TGTGCCAGCAGCCTAGTTCGGGGTGAACTGTTTTTT. The encoded protein is CASSLVRGELFF. Supplemented by reference TRBV7-2 and TRBJ1-4, the full variable domain reads GAGVSQSPSNKVTEKGKDVELRCDPISGHTALYWYRQSLGQGLEFLIYFQGNSAPDKSGLPSDRFSAERTGGSVSTLTIQRTQQEDSAVYLCASSLVRGELFFGSGTQLSVL.

The V and J genes are TRBV28 and TRBJ2-5; the D gene is possibly TRBD1 (5 bases). V lost 8 bases and J lost 3, with 13 bases in between. Germline V gives CDR1 MDHEN, CDR2 SYDVKM. This CDR3 region has 13 residues. In nucleotides, the CDR3 is TGTGCCAGCTCTCAGGGTGGGAAAGAGACCCAGTACTTC. Its protein is CASSQGGKETQYF.

This sequence joins TRBV6-1 and TRBJ2-7; weak D call: TRBD1 (6 bases). This CDR3 is built from 14 residues. CDR1 and CDR2 from the germline V gene are MNHNS and SASEGT. Trimming stripped 7 bases from V and 0 bases from J, with 13 bases between. The CDR3 here is CASNPSGDSYEQYF. Here the CDR3 DNA reads TGTGCCAGCAACCCGTCAGGGGACTCCTACGAGCAGTACTTC.

The rearrangement links TRBV4-1 to TRBJ1-3; no reliable D call. The CDR3 covers 13 residues. V dropped 8 bases and J dropped 4 bases, with 12 bases sitting between them. Germline CDR1 MGHRA, CDR2 YSYEKL. This CDR3 is CASAGAPGNTIYF. The CDR3, as DNA: TGCGCCAGCGCGGGAGCACCGGGAAACACCATATATTTT.

The chain uses TRBV10-3 and TRBJ1-5, with TRBD1 identical over 7 bases. Per germline, CDR1 ENHRY and CDR2 SYGVKD. The CDR3 spans 17 residues. V was clipped by 0 bases and J by 3 bases; unmatched bases: 8. The CDR3 sequence: CAISESSLDRNNQPQHF. CDR3 nucleotides: TGTGCCATCAGTGAGTCGAGTTTGGACAGGAACAATCAGCCCCAGCATTTT.

The J gene is TRBJ2-5, the V gene TRBV5-1; 7 nucleotides agree with TRBD1. Looked up from germline, CDR1 is SGHRS and CDR2 is YFSETQ. This CDR3 spans 15 amino acids. The trim removed 3 bases at V and 2 bases at J, leaving 7 bases unmatched. The CDR3 DNA reads as TGCGCCAGCAGCTCGACAGGGATCGTACAAGAGACCCAGTACTTC. Translated: CASSSTGIVQETQYF.

This chain joins TRBV18 and TRBJ1-2; a weak D match, TRBD1 (5 bases). Per germline, CDR1 KGHSH and CDR2 LQKENI. V lost 2 bases and J 4 bases, leaving 11 bases between the germline ends. The CDR3 is made up of 14 amino acids. In DNA form, the CDR3 reads TGTGCCAGCTCACCAATCGGACAAGGCTATGGCTACACCTTC. Protein sequence: CASSPIGQGYGYTF.

The J gene is TRBJ2-5, the V gene TRBV19, with 14 bases aligning to TRBD2. The CDR3 runs 14 residues. Losses at the gene ends were 8 bases for V and 5 bases for J; bases not matched to a gene: 4. Germline loops: CDR1 LNHDA, CDR2 SQIVND (reference sequence). The DNA of the CDR3 is TGTGCCAGTGGGACTAGCGGGAGTTCGGAGACCCAGTACTTC. The encoded protein is CASGTSGSSETQYF.

The V and J genes are TRBV11-2 and TRBJ1-1; possibly TRBD1 for D (5 bases). The germline gives CDR1 SGHAT, CDR2 FQNNGV. V lost 1 base and J 1 base, leaving 19 bases between the germline ends. This CDR3 contains 18 residues. CDR3 in DNA: TGTGCCAGCAGCTTAGTAAACATGGTGAGACAGTCGAACACTGAAGCTTTCTTT. Translated: CASSLVNMVRQSNTEAFF. The full variable domain, rest sourced from reference TRBV11-2 and TRBJ1-1, is EAGVAQSPRYKIIEKRQSVAFWCNPISGHATLYWYQQILGQGPKLLIQFQNNGVVDDSQLPKDRFSAERLKGVDSTLKIQPAKLEDSAVYLCASSLVNMVRQSNTEAFFGQGTRLTVV.

The chain links TRBV5-4 to TRBJ1-4; TRBD1 is a possible D gene (5 bases). V was cut by 9 bases and J by 3 bases, with 12 bases left in between. This CDR3 has 13 amino acids. Germline V lookup: CDR1 SGHNT, CDR2 YYREEE (reference sequence). CDR3 nucleotides: TGTGCCACACACCAGGGTTCTAATGAAAAACTGTTTTTT. Encoded protein: CATHQGSNEKLFF.

CDR3 DNA sequence: TGTGCCAGCAGCTTGGACTGGAACACCGGGGAGCTGTTTTTT. Its protein is CASSLDWNTGELFF. This chain joins TRBV7-9 and TRBJ2-2; D is possibly TRBD2 (5 bases). Trimming cost V 3 bases and J 1 base, with 6 bases left between them. This CDR3 is built from 14 residues. Per germline, CDR1 SEHNR and CDR2 FQNEAQ (reference sequence).

In this sample, this clone turned up a few times. The chain couples TRBV28 to TRBJ2-3; a possible D gene is TRBD2 (6 bases). Trimming took 5 bases from V and 3 from J, leaving 9 bases between them. Germline V lookup: CDR1 MDHEN, CDR2 SYDVKM. This CDR3 spans 13 amino acids. The DNA for the CDR3 is TGTGCCAGCAGTGGGGACTCGACAGATACGCAGTATTTT. It translates to CASSGDSTDTQYF.

This clone was recorded only once. The V and J genes are TRBV12-5 and TRBJ2-6, with a weak D call TRBD2 (5 bases). The CDR3 contains 16 residues. Per the germline V gene, CDR1 is LGHNT and CDR2 is FRNRAP. V lost 5 bases and J 0 bases, leaving 11 bases between the germline ends. CDR3 amino acids: CASGIEGGSGANVLTF. The CDR3, as DNA: TGTGCTAGTGGTATCGAGGGCGGCTCTGGGGCCAACGTCCTGACTTTC.

This clone was counted once. The V call is TRBV6-6, the J call TRBJ1-1; a possible D gene is TRBD1 (5 bases). CDR3 length: 13 residues. V was cut by 4 bases and J by 5 bases, with 11 bases left in between. Germline V gives CDR1 MNHNY, CDR2 SVGAGI (reference sequence). CDR3 residues: CASSFGGGTEAFF. The CDR3 DNA is TGTGCCAGCAGTTTTGGGGGGGGAACTGAAGCTTTCTTT.

Worth noting for this clone: Germline and junction disagree at one end, which may indicate a read error. CDR3 in amino acids: CASVPTDTNYDYTF. CDR3 in DNA: TGTGCTAGTGTCCCGACGGACACTAACTATGACTACACCTTC. This sequence joins TRBV12-5 and TRBJ1-2; a possible D gene is TRBD1 (5 bases). From germline, CDR1 is LGHNT and CDR2 FRNRAP. The CDR3 extends over 14 amino acids.